These 31 T cell receptor beta chains came from one sample sequenced in a study of blood T cell repertoires in COVID-19. TCRdb keeps only in-frame clones here, not all; method: immunoSEQ multiplex PCR. The table has tens of thousands of clones, 82% seen once. The sequenced sample consisted of peripheral blood. These receptors came from a human donor in a cohort sampled during active COVID-19.

This clone was recorded only once. The gene calls are TRBV19 and TRBJ2-7, with 10 bases aligning to TRBD2. V trimming: 5 bases; J trimming: 2 bases; junction bases outside the gene matches: 15. There are 18 residues in the CDR3. Germline V CDR1 and CDR2: LNHDA, SQIVND (reference sequence). The CDR3 sequence: CASSEMGLAGALTYEQYF. CDR3 in DNA: TGTGCCAGTAGTGAAATGGGTCTAGCGGGGGCCCTAACCTACGAGCAGTACTTC.

This chain uses TRBV7-9 with TRBJ2-3; tentative D call: TRBD1 (6 bases). The V end was cut by 5 bases, the J end by 7 bases, with 10 bases between. The CDR3 spans 12 residues. CDR1 SEHNR and CDR2 FQNEAQ come from the germline V gene (reference sequence). CDR3 DNA: TGTGCCAGCAGCGAACAGGGAAATACGCAGTATTTT. Translated: CASSEQGNTQYF.

In its sample, this clone was seen a few times. The chain uses TRBV19 and TRBJ2-6; 9 bases are shared with TRBD1. The J segment lost 0 bases and the V segment lost 6 bases, leaving 12 bases of the junction unmatched. The CDR3 spans 19 residues. CDR1 LNHDA and CDR2 SQIVND come from the germline V gene (reference sequence). The CDR3 loop reads CASSPQQGAESSGANVLTF. Written as DNA, the CDR3 is TGTGCCAGTAGCCCTCAACAGGGGGCGGAGAGCTCTGGGGCCAACGTCCTGACTTTC.

V is TRBV7-2 and J is TRBJ2-1, with 10 bases that match TRBD1. Germline V gene lookup returns CDR1 SGHTA and CDR2 FQGNSA. The junction had 12 bases not matched to a gene; V was cut back by 10 bases and J by 9 bases. The CDR3 has 14 residues. The CDR3 sequence is CATAGQGTGSEQFF. In DNA, the CDR3 is TGTGCCACCGCGGGACAGGGGACGGGCAGTGAGCAGTTCTTC.

The rearrangement uses TRBV19 and TRBJ1-1; D ambiguous. V dropped 10 bases and J dropped 3 bases, with 15 bases sitting between them. CDR3 length: 13 residues. The V gene's germline CDR1 is LNHDA and CDR2 SQIVND (reference sequence). In DNA, the CDR3 is TGTGCCACCGCGGCCCTGCGGTACACTGAAGCTTTCTTT. This translates into CATAALRYTEAFF.

The CDR3 region has the DNA TGCAGTGCTAGTGACCGGGTGACAGGGACCTCTGGAAACACCATATATTTT. It codes for CSASDRVTGTSGNTIYF. V and J are TRBV20-1 and TRBJ1-3, with 7 bases fitting TRBD1. Trimming removed 3 bases from V and 0 bases from J; junction bases left unmatched: 11. The CDR3 loop spans 17 amino acids. Germline V CDR1 and CDR2: DFQATT, SNEGSKA (reference sequence).

This chain links TRBV24-1 with TRBJ2-1; D not resolved. The ends were cut back, 4 bases at V and 6 bases at J, with 6 bases in the middle. The CDR3 extends over 12 amino acids. The germline gives CDR1 KGHDR, CDR2 SFDVKD. The DNA for the CDR3 is TGTGCCACCAGTGACTATGGCAATGAGCAGTTCTTC. Protein sequence: CATSDYGNEQFF.

The chain uses TRBV7-2 and TRBJ1-1; no firm D call. This CDR3 has 15 amino acids. Between the trimmed V and J ends, which lost 5 bases and 0 bases, there was a span of 13 bases. CDR1 and CDR2 (germline): SGHTA, FQGNSA. The CDR3: CASSPWSGMNTEAFF. The DNA of the CDR3 is TGTGCCAGCAGCCCTTGGTCGGGGATGAACACTGAAGCTTTCTTT.

The chain has TRBV6-2 or TRBV6-3 and TRBJ2-1; 12 bases line up with TRBD2. The CDR3 consists of 16 residues. From germline, CDR1 is MNHEY and CDR2 SVGEGT. V trimming: 6 bases; J trimming: 4 bases; junction bases outside the gene matches: 7. The CDR3 here is CASRPTSGGSYNEQFF. As DNA, the CDR3 is TGTGCCAGCAGGCCTACTAGCGGGGGGTCTTACAATGAGCAGTTCTTC.

V is TRBV7-2 and J is TRBJ1-4; TRBD1 might be the D (5 bases). V lost 6 bases to trimming and J lost 3 bases, with 14 bases between them. This CDR3 region has 15 residues. CDR1 SGHTA and CDR2 FQGNSA come from the germline V gene. The CDR3 DNA sequence: TGTGCCAGCAGACCCCGGGGGAGACCTAATGAAAAACTGTTTTTT. This gives the protein CASRPRGRPNEKLFF.

This clone was counted between two and nine times. The chain employs TRBV12-3 or TRBV12-4 and TRBJ2-4; D call uncertain. Trimming took 6 bases from V and 7 from J, leaving 10 bases between them. The CDR3 is 12 amino acids. The CDR3 DNA reads TGTGCCAGCAGCCAACTCGGGAACATTCAGTACTTC. It yields the protein CASSQLGNIQYF.

The chain carries TRBV6-7 and TRBJ1-2; D remains ambiguous. TRBV6-7 is labeled an ORF, and its function is uncertain. V was shortened by 6 bases and J by 8 bases, with 16 bases between the two germline ends. This CDR3 is 13 amino acids long. The CDR3 loop is CASSGGVSGGYTF. The CDR3 DNA reads TGTGCCAGCAGCGGCGGGGTTTCGGGGGGCTACACCTTC.

The V call is TRBV2, the J call TRBJ2-6, with D possibly matching TRBD1 (5 bases). This CDR3 has 15 amino acids. Trimming left V 5 bases short and J 0 bases short, with 8 bases between. Germline CDR1 and CDR2: SNHLY and FYNNEI. CDR3 amino acids: CASSRRGSGANVLTF. In DNA form, the CDR3 reads TGTGCCAGCAGTCGAAGGGGCTCTGGGGCCAACGTCCTGACTTTC.

The chain carries TRBV7-2 and TRBJ1-4; 8 bases align to TRBD1. The CDR3 covers 15 residues. Germline V gene sequence: CDR1 SGHTA, CDR2 FQGNSA. The junction had 8 bases not matched to a gene; V was cut back by 4 bases and J by 7 bases. CDR3 sequence (DNA): TGTGCCAGCAGCTCGACAGGACAGGGCGTTGAAAAACTGTTTTTT. The encoded protein is CASSSTGQGVEKLFF.

V and J are TRBV5-1 and TRBJ1-5; no reliable D call. Trimming shortened V by 0 bases and J by 5 bases, and 6 bases separated the two germline ends. In germline, CDR1 is SGHRS, CDR2 YFSETQ. The CDR3 sequence is 13 residues long. Here the CDR3 DNA reads TGCGCCAGCAGCTTGGGGCTCGATCAGCCCCAGCATTTT. This encodes CASSLGLDQPQHF.

The chain's CDR3 is CASSENRDIYQLGNQPQHF. The CDR3 DNA follows: TGTGCCAGCTCAGAAAACCGGGACATCTACCAGTTGGGCAATCAGCCCCAGCATTTT. The rearrangement uses TRBV18 and TRBJ1-5; D is perhaps TRBD1 (6 bases). The CDR3 has 19 residues. Trimming shortened V by 5 bases and J by 2 bases, and 25 bases separated the two germline ends. CDR1 is KGHSH and CDR2 is LQKENI in the germline V gene.

The J gene is TRBJ1-2, the V gene TRBV29-1, with D tentatively TRBD1 (5 bases). The V gene lost 6 bases and the J gene lost 4 bases, with 9 bases spanning the gap. Germline lookup yields CDR1 SQVTM and CDR2 ANQGSEA. The CDR3 extends over 11 amino acids. Written as DNA, the CDR3 is TGCAGCGTGACAGCATCCTATGGCTACACCTTC. It translates to CSVTASYGYTF.

The chain employs TRBV12-2 and TRBJ2-7; the DNA was not used to check the table's D call, TRBD2. TRBV12-2 represents a pseudogene. This CDR3 region has 14 residues. CDR3 sequence reads: CASRLDWEFYEQYF. In DNA, the CDR3 is TGTGCAAGTCGCTTAGATTGGGAGTTCTACGAGCAGTACTTC.

The chain uses TRBV6-5 and TRBJ1-3, with TRBD1 identical over 8 bases. Trimming at V came to 4 bases and at J to 3 bases, leaving 5 bases not matched to a gene. The CDR3 length is 15 residues. CDR1 MNHEY and CDR2 SVGAGI come from the germline V gene. The CDR3 DNA sequence: TGTGCCAGCAGTTTCGTCACAGGGGGTGGAAACACCATATATTTT. This gives the protein CASSFVTGGGNTIYF.

The V gene is TRBV6-5, the J gene TRBJ1-2, with 9 bases lining up with TRBD1. V dropped 6 bases and J dropped 4; count of bases not matched to a gene: 3. Germline CDR1 MNHEY, CDR2 SVGAGI. The CDR3 totals 13 residues. As DNA, the CDR3 is TGTGCCAGCAGGAGACAGGGGGGCTATGGCTACACCTTC. Translated, it gives CASRRQGGYGYTF.

J is TRBJ2-4 and V is TRBV19; D gene ambiguous. CDR3 size: 13 residues. V gave up 6 bases and J gave up 3 bases, with 9 bases separating them. CDR1 LNHDA and CDR2 SQIVND come from the germline V gene (reference sequence). CDR3 in amino acids: CASSPMSKNIQYF. The CDR3 DNA is TGTGCCAGTAGCCCAATGAGCAAAAACATTCAGTACTTC.

The chain carries TRBV6-5 and TRBJ1-2; tentatively, D is TRBD1 (5 bases). Trimming shortened V by 3 bases and J by 2 bases, and 10 bases separated the two germline ends. CDR1 and CDR2 from the germline V gene are MNHEY and SVGAGI. The CDR3 totals 14 residues. DNA for the CDR3: TGTGCCAGCAGTTATGGGTACAGGAACTATGGCTACACCTTC. Translation gives CASSYGYRNYGYTF.

This clone was counted once. The chain links TRBV4-3 to TRBJ2-3; D might be TRBD2 (6 bases). This CDR3 spans 14 amino acids. Germline lookup yields CDR1 LGHNA and CDR2 YSLEER. Trimming shortened V by 0 bases and J by 11 bases, and 15 bases separated the two germline ends. The CDR3 region has the DNA TGCGCCAGCAGCCAAGAAGGCGCGGACGGGGGGCAGTATTTT. It codes for CASSQEGADGGQYF.

V and J are TRBV30 and TRBJ2-5; D gene unclear. Germline V gene sequence: CDR1 GTSNPN, CDR2 SVGIG (reference sequence). Trimming stripped 0 bases from V and 5 bases from J, with 10 bases between. The length of the CDR3 is 13 residues. This CDR3 reads CAWSVRLDETQYF. The CDR3, as DNA: TGTGCCTGGAGTGTACGCCTAGATGAGACCCAGTACTTC.

The chain has TRBV3-1 (or the pseudogene TRBV3-2) and TRBJ1-1; maybe TRBD1 (5 bases). The CDR3 length is 14 residues. The V gene lost 8 bases and the J gene lost 5 bases, with 18 bases spanning the gap. Germline CDR1 and CDR2: LGHDT and YNNKEL (reference sequence). The CDR3 protein is CASRPWGSETEAFF. The CDR3 DNA is TGTGCCAGCCGCCCCTGGGGCAGTGAAACTGAAGCTTTCTTT.

This sequence joins TRBV5-4 and TRBJ2-3; 8 bases line up with TRBD2. The ends lost 1 base at V and 4 bases at J; junction bases unmatched: 8. This CDR3 region has 16 residues. Germline V gene sequence: CDR1 SGHNT, CDR2 YYREEE (reference sequence). The CDR3 here is CASSLLVGGAADTQYF. The CDR3, as DNA: TGTGCCAGCAGCTTGCTGGTCGGGGGGGCGGCAGATACGCAGTATTTT.

V and J are TRBV11-2 and TRBJ1-2; 11 bases match TRBD1. The V segment lost 5 bases and the J segment 6 bases; nucleotides outside the gene matches: 8. CDR1 SGHAT and CDR2 FQNNGV come from the germline V gene. The CDR3 runs to 15 residues. The CDR3 bases are TGTGCCAGCAGCCCTTCCGGACAGGGGGCGAATGGCTACACCTTC. It is translated as CASSPSGQGANGYTF.

This clone was found a few times. The J gene is TRBJ1-1, the V gene TRBV19, with D perhaps matching TRBD1 (6 bases). Germline V gene lookup returns CDR1 LNHDA and CDR2 SQIVND (reference sequence). V lost 7 bases and J lost 0, with 18 bases in between. The CDR3 totals 16 residues. The CDR3: CASKGQGSTLNTEAFF. In DNA, the CDR3 is TGTGCCAGTAAGGGCCAGGGGTCAACCTTGAACACTGAAGCTTTCTTT.

This clone was found once. The rearrangement links TRBV27 to TRBJ1-2; no firm D call. Trimming pared 0 bases from V and 4 bases from J, leaving 15 bases between. CDR1 and CDR2 (germline): MNHEY, SMNVEV (reference sequence). This CDR3 region has 16 residues. The DNA for the CDR3 is TGTGCCAGCAGTTTATCCCTCCGGGGAGTAGCCTATGGCTACACCTTC. It codes for CASSLSLRGVAYGYTF.

The table lists this clone with a few counts. This chain connects TRBV5-1 to TRBJ1-2; 7 bases match TRBD1. This CDR3 spans 15 amino acids. With 4 bases clipped from V and 6 bases from J, the junction kept 12 bases outside the gene matches. CDR1 and CDR2 (germline): SGHRS, YFSETQ. The DNA for the CDR3 is TGCGCCAGCAGCATGTCGCAGGGACAGCTTGATGGCTACACCTTC. The encoded protein is CASSMSQGQLDGYTF.

The CDR3 DNA reads TGCGCCAGCAGCCTAAACGGACAGGGGAAAGAGACCCAGTACTTC. Protein: CASSLNGQGKETQYF. V is TRBV5-1 and J is TRBJ2-5, with 9 bases fitting TRBD1. Germline V gene lookup returns CDR1 SGHRS and CDR2 YFSETQ. This CDR3 is built from 15 residues. V lost 4 bases to trimming and J lost 3 bases; unmatched junction nucleotides: 7.